These 25 T cell receptor beta chains were sequenced from one sample in a study of blood T cell repertoires in COVID-19. TCRdb keeps only in-frame clones here, not all; method: immunoSEQ multiplex PCR. The sample has 70,000 to 95,000 clones; over 75% are singletons. The source material was peripheral blood. The receptors were sampled from a human donor in a cohort sampled during active COVID-19.

The CDR3 DNA is TGTGCCAGCAGTTACAGCGTTTATAATTCACCCCTCCACTTT. This gives the protein CASSYSVYNSPLHF. V gene TRBV6-6 combines with J gene TRBJ1-6; D remains unclear. Trimming left V 2 bases short and J 4 bases short, with 6 bases between. This CDR3 region has 14 residues. Germline V gene sequence: CDR1 MNHNY, CDR2 SVGAGI (reference sequence).

The chain joins TRBV5-1 to TRBJ2-7; 10 bases align to TRBD1. This CDR3 contains 14 residues. V lost 2 bases, J lost 4 bases, and 3 bases stayed unmatched. Germline V gene sequence: CDR1 SGHRS, CDR2 YFSETQ. The CDR3: CASSFTGQGYEQYF. The CDR3 DNA is TGCGCCAGCAGCTTCACGGGACAGGGGTACGAGCAGTACTTC.

The chain uses TRBV5-5 and TRBJ1-4, with 7 bases fitting TRBD1. The CDR3 is made up of 14 amino acids. The germline V gene has CDR1 SGHKS and CDR2 YYEKEE (reference sequence). V was pared by 3 bases and J by 4 bases, with 3 bases of the junction left unmatched. The CDR3 region is CASSSGTVNEKLFF. The CDR3 DNA sequence: TGTGCCAGCAGCTCGGGGACAGTTAATGAAAAACTGTTTTTT.

The rearrangement uses TRBV6-5 and TRBJ2-3; tentatively, D is TRBD1 (5 bases). V shed 8 bases and J shed 0 bases, with 12 bases lying between them. Per germline, CDR1 MNHEY and CDR2 SVGAGI. The CDR3 is made up of 14 amino acids. CDR3 sequence: CASFPRQSTDTQYF. The CDR3 region has the DNA TGTGCCAGCTTCCCGCGACAGAGCACAGATACGCAGTATTTT.

The chain combines TRBV5-1 with TRBJ2-5; TRBD2 matches at 7 bases. V trimming: 6 bases; J trimming: 0 bases; junction bases outside the gene matches: 23. Germline V gene data show CDR1 as SGHRS and CDR2 as YFSETQ. The CDR3 is made up of 20 amino acids. CDR3 loop: CASTKNDMGGGDLYQETQYF. The CDR3 nucleotides are TGCGCCAGCACCAAAAACGACATGGGTGGGGGGGACTTGTACCAAGAGACCCAGTACTTC.

V is TRBV6-5 and J is TRBJ1-1, with D perhaps matching TRBD1 (6 bases). Germline V gene lookup returns CDR1 MNHEY and CDR2 SVGAGI. Trimming removed 3 bases from V and 4 bases from J, with 12 bases in between. The CDR3 totals 14 residues. CDR3 protein: CASSYTGLSTEAFF. CDR3 coding DNA: TGTGCCAGCAGTTATACAGGGTTAAGCACTGAAGCTTTCTTT.

This clone showed up just a few times. The rearrangement joins TRBV11-2 to TRBJ2-7; perhaps TRBD1 as D (6 bases). Germline CDR1 SGHAT, CDR2 FQNNGV. Trimming pared 6 bases from V and 1 base from J, leaving 16 bases between. CDR3 length: 15 residues. CDR3: CASSLPLGASYEQYF. The CDR3 DNA reads TGTGCCAGCAGTTTACCATTGGGGGCATCCTACGAGCAGTACTTC.

This rearrangement joins TRBV11-2 to TRBJ1-3, with unresolved D. The germline gives CDR1 SGHAT, CDR2 FQNNGV. Deletions cut 3 bases from V and 0 bases from J, with 3 bases between. The CDR3 length is 13 residues. The CDR3 region has the DNA TGTGCCAGCAGCTTCAGCTCTGGAAACACCATATATTTT. The encoded protein is CASSFSSGNTIYF.

Remarks on this clone: One junction end disagrees with the germline gene, perhaps due to a read error. This sequence joins TRBV7-3 and TRBJ2-3; a possible D gene is TRBD2 (5 bases). CDR1 and CDR2 from the germline V gene are SGHTA and FQGTGA. This CDR3 has 13 residues. The DNA for the CDR3 is TGTGCCAGCAGCTTAGAGGGCCGGGGATCCCTCCATTTT. This gives the protein CASSLEGRGSLHF.

The gene calls are TRBV29-1 and TRBJ2-5; 14 bases are a match to TRBD2. Germline V gene data show CDR1 as SQVTM and CDR2 as ANQGSEA. With 6 bases clipped from V and 5 bases from J, the junction kept 2 bases outside the gene matches. The CDR3 loop spans 13 amino acids. The CDR3 nucleotides are TGCAGCGTGAGACTAGCGGGGGGGGAGACCCAGTACTTC. Encoded protein: CSVRLAGGETQYF.

The chain is built from TRBV7-9 and TRBJ1-2, with a possible D match to TRBD1 (5 bases). The CDR3 totals 16 residues. Germline V CDR1 and CDR2: SEHNR, FQNEAQ (reference sequence). Trimming pared 3 bases from V and 4 bases from J, leaving 18 bases between. The CDR3 sequence: CASSFALVQESYGYTF. CDR3 DNA: TGTGCCAGCAGCTTTGCCCTCGTACAGGAATCCTATGGCTACACCTTC.

The chain links TRBV11-2 to TRBJ1-2; TRBD1 agrees at 9 bases. This CDR3 is built from 17 residues. Per germline, CDR1 SGHAT and CDR2 FQNNGV. The ends lost 2 bases at V and 6 bases at J; junction bases unmatched: 13. The CDR3 is CASSLRPPTGGPNGYTF. DNA of the CDR3: TGTGCCAGCAGCTTAAGGCCCCCGACAGGGGGTCCGAATGGCTACACCTTC.

The chain joins TRBV5-6 to TRBJ2-3; 10 positions agree with TRBD2. The V and J ends lost 4 bases and 0 bases, in that order; junction bases with no gene match: 11. Looked up from germline, CDR1 is SGHDT and CDR2 is YYEEEE. The CDR3 is 18 residues long. The DNA for the CDR3 is TGTGCCAGCAGCATCCCGGGACTAGCGATTCTCAGCACAGATACGCAGTATTTT. This gives the protein CASSIPGLAILSTDTQYF.

The chain recombines TRBV28 with TRBJ2-7; D is unclear. CDR1 and CDR2 from the germline V gene are MDHEN and SYDVKM. The CDR3 sequence is 11 residues long. V lost 4 bases and J lost 4, with 5 bases in between. The CDR3 region is CASSSLYEQYF. The CDR3 DNA sequence: TGTGCCAGCAGTTCATTGTACGAGCAGTACTTC. The variable domain in full, completed from reference TRBV28 and TRBJ2-7, reads DVKVTQSSRYLVKRTGEKVFLECVQDMDHENMFWYRQDPGLGLRLIYFSYDVKMKEKGDIPEGYSVSREKKERFSLILESASTNQTSMYLCASSSLYEQYFGPGTRLTVT.

The J gene is TRBJ1-2, the V gene TRBV10-3; 7 bases are a match to TRBD1. The CDR3 sequence is 14 residues long. CDR1 ENHRY and CDR2 SYGVKD come from the germline V gene. V lost 6 bases to trimming and J lost 1 base; unmatched junction nucleotides: 5. The CDR3 region is CAIRGQYNNYGYTF. In nucleotides, the CDR3 is TGTGCCATCAGGGGACAGTATAATAACTATGGCTACACCTTC.

The chain couples TRBV19 to TRBJ1-6; possible D gene TRBD1, 6 bases. CDR1 and CDR2 from the germline V gene are LNHDA and SQIVND (reference sequence). The V end was cut by 1 base, the J end by 7 bases, with 14 bases between. This CDR3 region has 16 residues. The CDR3 nucleotides are TGTGCCAGTAGTATAGGGAGAGACAGGATGAATTCACCCCTCCACTTT. This codes for CASSIGRDRMNSPLHF.

The gene calls are TRBV5-4 and TRBJ2-7, with TRBD1 identical over 10 bases. Germline CDR1 is SGHNT and CDR2 is YYREEE (reference sequence). V gave up 4 bases and J gave up 4 bases; unmatched junction bases: 5. This CDR3 has 14 amino acids. CDR3 in amino acids: CASSKGQGLYEQYF. The CDR3 nucleotides are TGTGCCAGCAGCAAGGGACAGGGGTTGTACGAGCAGTACTTC.

This rearrangement joins TRBV11-1 to TRBJ2-7, with TRBD1 matching 8 bases. Germline lookup yields CDR1 SGHAT and CDR2 FQDESV (reference sequence). Unmatched junction bases numbered 4, after V lost 4 bases and J lost 2 bases. The CDR3 sequence is 14 residues long. The CDR3 spells CASSWRQGTYEQYF. The CDR3 DNA is TGTGCCAGCAGCTGGAGACAGGGGACCTACGAGCAGTACTTC.

The chain combines TRBV7-3 with TRBJ2-7, with a tentative D call TRBD2 (5 bases). Trimming cost V 2 bases and J 0 bases, with 8 bases left between them. The V gene's germline CDR1 is SGHTA and CDR2 FQGTGA. There are 14 residues in the CDR3. CDR3 sequence: CASSLGRSSYEQYF. The CDR3, as DNA: TGTGCCAGCAGCTTAGGGAGAAGCTCCTACGAGCAGTACTTC.

The chain joins TRBV7-2 to TRBJ2-7; D is possibly TRBD2 (7 bases). This CDR3 has 19 residues. CDR1 is SGHTA and CDR2 is FQGNSA in the germline V gene. V was trimmed by 0 bases and J by 6 bases, leaving 27 bases between them. CDR3 sequence reads: CASSLALWRGRLGEPEQYF. The CDR3 coding sequence is TGTGCCAGCAGCTTAGCGCTATGGCGGGGGCGCCTCGGAGAGCCCGAGCAGTACTTC.

The chain employs TRBV10-3 and TRBJ2-7; D gene unclear. Trimming shortened V by 0 bases and J by 2 bases, and 8 bases separated the two germline ends. In germline, CDR1 is ENHRY, CDR2 SYGVKD. The CDR3 has 14 amino acids. The CDR3 protein is CAISESGGTYEQYF. In DNA, the CDR3 is TGTGCCATCAGTGAGTCTGGCGGAACCTACGAGCAGTACTTC.

The chain carries TRBV5-1 and TRBJ2-3, with D possibly matching TRBD2 (6 bases). V dropped 1 base and J dropped 0 bases, with 9 bases sitting between them. The germline V gene encodes CDR1 SGHRS and CDR2 YFSETQ. This CDR3 spans 15 amino acids. Here the CDR3 DNA reads TGCGCCAGCAGCTTGTGGGGACTTAGCACAGATACGCAGTATTTT. Protein sequence: CASSLWGLSTDTQYF.

This chain joins TRBV10-3 and TRBJ2-5; 8 bases line up with TRBD1. Trimming cost V 7 bases and J 3 bases; bases outside gene matches: 7. The CDR3 is made up of 14 amino acids. Germline V gene lookup returns CDR1 ENHRY and CDR2 SYGVKD. CDR3 amino acids: CAITQTGGEETQYF. The CDR3, as DNA: TGTGCCATCACACAAACAGGGGGTGAAGAGACCCAGTACTTC.

This clone was seen a handful of times. This chain links TRBV5-4 with TRBJ2-7; D is perhaps TRBD2 (6 bases). The V gene lost 5 bases and the J gene lost 5 bases, with 8 bases spanning the gap. Germline lookup yields CDR1 SGHNT and CDR2 YYREEE (reference sequence). The CDR3 loop spans 11 amino acids. The CDR3 is CASRGGHEQYF. The CDR3 region has the DNA TGTGCCAGCAGGGGGGGTCACGAGCAGTACTTC.

J is TRBJ1-1 and V is TRBV12-5; D is possibly TRBD1 (5 bases). Trimming stripped 1 base from V and 11 bases from J, with 20 bases between. Germline V gives CDR1 LGHNT, CDR2 FRNRAP. There are 15 residues in the CDR3. The chain's CDR3 is CASGLDGGAAVAAFF. CDR3 coding DNA: TGTGCTAGTGGTTTGGACGGTGGGGCAGCCGTGGCTGCTTTCTTT.